Shown below are 12 T cell receptor beta chains from a single sample sequenced in a study of cytomegalovirus exposure and HLA in healthy donors (dated by TCRdb to about 2017). The library was made by the immunoSEQ multiplex PCR assay. The multiplex PCR relied on a mix of 60 forward primers for TCR Vbeta segments and 13 reverse primers for TCR Jbeta segments. In its TCRdb copy, this immuneACCESS table keeps in-frame sequences only and misses some clones. Where compared with another copy, unresolved V genes explain less than half of these, and the others have no known cause. The sample profile shows about 120,000 clones; over 70% of them were found once. 7.5% to 10% of the sample comes from the top ten. The sequencing sample was made of PBMCs. The receptors stem from a female donor in good health and CMV-seropositive.

The V call is TRBV30, the J call TRBJ1-4, with 7 nucleotides matching TRBD1. CDR3 length: 13 amino acids. The germline V gene has CDR1 GTSNPN and CDR2 SVGIG (reference sequence). V was clipped by 7 bases and J by 4 bases; unmatched bases: 6. In DNA, the CDR3 is TGTGCCTATACCGGGACAGATAATGAAAAACTGTTTTTT. The encoded protein is CAYTGTDNEKLFF. Using reference TRBV30 and TRBJ1-4 for the parts outside the CDR3, the full variable domain is SQTIHQWPATLVQPVGSPLSLECTVEGTSNPNLYWYRQAAGRGLQLLFYSVGIGQISSEVPQNLSASRPQDRQFILSSKKLLLSDSGFYLCAYTGTDNEKLFFGSGTQLSVL.

V usage is TRBV7-8 and J usage is TRBJ2-7; TRBD1 matches 9 bases. J was trimmed by 4 bases and V by 6 bases; bases with no gene match: 10. There are 15 residues in the CDR3. Germline V gives CDR1 SGHVS, CDR2 FQNEAQ. The CDR3 DNA reads TGTGCCAGCAGTGGGAGGGGGACAGGGATGTACGAGCAGTACTTC. Amino acid sequence: CASSGRGTGMYEQYF.

This clone occurred a few times. The chain has TRBV29-1 and TRBJ2-5, with a tentative D call TRBD2 (6 bases). This CDR3 is built from 13 residues. Germline lookup yields CDR1 SQVTM and CDR2 ANQGSEA. Trimming stripped 6 bases from V and 7 bases from J, with 18 bases between. CDR3 nucleotides: TGCAGCGTCCTCACGGGACTCCGGCGGACCCAGTACTTC. Translated: CSVLTGLRRTQYF.

A note on this clone: Here the CDR3 omits its conserved ending phenylalanine or tryptophan, so a read error is the likely source. This rearrangement joins TRBV18 to TRBJ2-7; TRBD2 might be the D (5 bases). The CDR3 sequence is 15 residues long. CDR1 is KGHSH, CDR2 LQKENI, per germline. The germline V and J ends were trimmed by 6 bases and 3 bases, with 18 bases remaining between them. CDR3 sequence (DNA): TGTGCCAGCTCCCCCTCCGTCCTAGGAGGCTACGAGCAGTACCTC. It translates to CASSPSVLGGYEQYL.

This clone was counted a few times. CDR3 amino acids: CASGLLSGGYETQYF. The CDR3 nucleotides read TGTGCTAGTGGTTTGCTATCAGGGGGCTACGAGACCCAGTACTTC. The V call is TRBV12-5, the J call TRBJ2-5; 8 bases match TRBD1. The CDR3 runs to 15 residues. Unmatched junction bases numbered 7, after V lost 2 bases and J lost 5 bases. The germline V gene encodes CDR1 LGHNT and CDR2 FRNRAP.

The rearrangement links TRBV7-9 to TRBJ2-5, with 12 bases aligning to TRBD2. CDR1 and CDR2 (germline): SEHNR, FQNEAQ (reference sequence). V lost 3 bases and J lost 12; bases outside the gene matches: 5. The CDR3 runs 13 residues. For the CDR3, the DNA is TGTGCCAGCAGCTTGGACACTAGCGGGGGGAAGTACTTC. Amino acids: CASSLDTSGGKYF. Full variable domain (rest looked up from reference TRBV7-9 and TRBJ2-5): DTGVSQNPRHKITKRGQNVTFRCDPISEHNRLYWYRQTLGQGPEFLTYFQNEAQLEKSRLLSDRFSAERPKGSFSTLEIQRTEQGDSAMYLCASSLDTSGGKYFGPGTRLLVL.

The rearrangement joins TRBV2 to TRBJ1-2; D is unresolved. V was clipped by 4 bases and J by 6 bases, with 15 bases between them. The CDR3 loop spans 14 amino acids. Germline CDR1 is SNHLY and CDR2 is FYNNEI. DNA of the CDR3: TGTGCCAGCAGTGGAGTGGGCTTGGGCAATGGCTACACCTTC. Translating gives CASSGVGLGNGYTF.

The chain couples TRBV6-5 to TRBJ2-6; unclear D gene. The length of the CDR3 is 14 residues. Per germline, CDR1 MNHEY and CDR2 SVGAGI. Trimming left V 6 bases short and J 4 bases short, with 10 bases between. The CDR3 DNA follows: TGTGCCAGCAGCCAGGAATGGGGGGCCAACGTCCTGACTTTC. Residues: CASSQEWGANVLTF.

This clone was seen more than once but under ten times. This chain links TRBV27 with TRBJ1-2; 7 nucleotides agree with TRBD1. The trim removed 6 bases at V and 8 bases at J, leaving 12 bases unmatched. Germline CDR1 reads MNHEY; CDR2 reads SMNVEV (reference sequence). The CDR3 is 14 residues long. The CDR3 spells CASRPGRGEGGYTF. For the CDR3, the DNA is TGTGCCAGCAGACCGGGCAGGGGGGAAGGAGGCTACACCTTC.

The chain links TRBV7-8 to TRBJ1-1; D gene uncertain. Trimming pared 3 bases from V and 5 bases from J, leaving 7 bases between. The CDR3 consists of 12 residues. Germline CDR1 and CDR2: SGHVS and FQNEAQ. As DNA, the CDR3 is TGTGCCAGCAGCTTCGGGTATACTGAAGCTTTCTTT. It translates to CASSFGYTEAFF.

The chain links TRBV7-3 to TRBJ2-3; the match to TRBD2 covers 15 bases. The CDR3 sequence is 19 residues long. Germline V CDR1 and CDR2: SGHTA, FQGTGA. The J segment lost 3 bases and the V segment lost 0 bases, leaving 7 bases of the junction unmatched. CDR3 protein: CASSLTSGLAGGQTDTQYF. CDR3 sequence (DNA): TGTGCCAGCAGCTTAACCAGCGGACTAGCGGGGGGGCAGACAGATACGCAGTATTTT.

The CDR3 reads CASGQEFTGELFF. CDR3 nucleotide sequence: TGTGCCAGCGGACAGGAATTCACCGGGGAGCTGTTTTTT. V is TRBV2 and J is TRBJ2-2; 7 positions agree with TRBD1. CDR1 and CDR2 from the germline V gene are SNHLY and FYNNEI. V shed 8 bases and J 4 bases; nucleotides not matched to a gene: 4. This CDR3 is 13 amino acids long.